Sequencing of this T cell receptor (beta chain) was carried out in a study of identical twins. V was pared by 1 base and J by 8 bases, with 11 bases between. CDR1 LGHDT and CDR2 YNNKEL come from the germline V gene (reference sequence). This CDR3 spans 13 amino acids. The study, taken as a whole, reports: Conclusions were based on cross-sectional statistical analysis, without following the same donors. Weaker excess twin sharing was seen among beta out-of-frame sequences.

All of the donors were Caucasians in good health. This clonotype has more than one count but fewer than ten. What it binds is unknown. Template switching added a universal primer site, and cDNA bore unique molecular identifiers. Each CDR3 protein is one row after TCRdb ran MiXCR on the 5' RACE reads. The sample includes more than 1.5 million distinct CDR3 sequences, around 29% of them seen just once. V usage is TRBV3-1 and J usage is TRBJ1-2; D is uncertain. Sequenced: cord blood. The receptor was derived from a newborn girl in good health. The CDR3, as DNA: TGTGCCAGCAGCCAAGCCTTCATAGGGGGCTACACCTTC. Its protein product is CASSQAFIGGYTF.